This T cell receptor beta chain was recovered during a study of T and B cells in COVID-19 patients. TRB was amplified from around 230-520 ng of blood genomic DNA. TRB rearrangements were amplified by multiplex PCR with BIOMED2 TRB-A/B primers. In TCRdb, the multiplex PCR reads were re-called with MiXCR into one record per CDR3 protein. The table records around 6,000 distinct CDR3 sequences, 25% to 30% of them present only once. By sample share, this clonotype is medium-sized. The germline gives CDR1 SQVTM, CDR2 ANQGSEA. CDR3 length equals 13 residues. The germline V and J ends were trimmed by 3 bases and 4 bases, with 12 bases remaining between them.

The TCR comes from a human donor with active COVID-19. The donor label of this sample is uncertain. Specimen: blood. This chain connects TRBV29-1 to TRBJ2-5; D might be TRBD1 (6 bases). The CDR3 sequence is CSVDPGVVETQYF. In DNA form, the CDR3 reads TGCAGCGTTGATCCAGGGGTGGTAGAGACCCAGTACTTC.